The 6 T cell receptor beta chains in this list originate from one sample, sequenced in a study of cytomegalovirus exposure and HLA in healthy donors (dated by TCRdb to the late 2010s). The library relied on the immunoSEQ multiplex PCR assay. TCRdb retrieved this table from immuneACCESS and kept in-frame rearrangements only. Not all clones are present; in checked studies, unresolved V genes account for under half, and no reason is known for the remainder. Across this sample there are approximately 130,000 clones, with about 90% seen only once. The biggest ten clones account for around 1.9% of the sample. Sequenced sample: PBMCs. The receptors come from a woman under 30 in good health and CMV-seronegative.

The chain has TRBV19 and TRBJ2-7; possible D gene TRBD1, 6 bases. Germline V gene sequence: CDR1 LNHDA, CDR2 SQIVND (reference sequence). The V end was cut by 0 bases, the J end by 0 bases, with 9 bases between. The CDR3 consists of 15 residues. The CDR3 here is CASSIEAGVSYEQYF. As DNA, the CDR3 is TGTGCCAGTAGTATAGAAGCAGGGGTCTCCTACGAGCAGTACTTC.

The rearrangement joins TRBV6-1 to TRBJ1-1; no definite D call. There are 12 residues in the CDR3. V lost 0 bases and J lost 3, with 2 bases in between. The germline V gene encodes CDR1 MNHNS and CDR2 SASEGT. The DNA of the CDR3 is TGTGCCAGCAGTGAAGCCTACACTGAAGCTTTCTTT. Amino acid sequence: CASSEAYTEAFF.

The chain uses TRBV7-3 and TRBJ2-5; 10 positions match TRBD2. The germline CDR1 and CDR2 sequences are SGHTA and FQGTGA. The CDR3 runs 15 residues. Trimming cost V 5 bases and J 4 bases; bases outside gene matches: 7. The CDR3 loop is CASSPSGGAGETQYF. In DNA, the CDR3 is TGTGCCAGCAGCCCAAGCGGGGGGGCAGGAGAGACCCAGTACTTC.

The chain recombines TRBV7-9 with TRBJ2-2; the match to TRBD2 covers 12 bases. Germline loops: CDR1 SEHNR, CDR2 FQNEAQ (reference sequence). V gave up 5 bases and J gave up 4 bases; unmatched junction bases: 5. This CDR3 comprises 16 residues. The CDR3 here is CASSPRGLAGTGELFF. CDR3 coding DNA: TGTGCCAGCAGCCCCCGGGGACTAGCGGGCACCGGGGAGCTGTTTTTT.

The CDR3 is CASSFAGGELFF. The CDR3 nucleotides are TGTGCCAGCAGTTTTGCGGGCGGGGAGCTGTTTTTT. The rearrangement links TRBV27 to TRBJ2-2; perhaps TRBD2 as D (5 bases). Per germline, CDR1 MNHEY and CDR2 SMNVEV (reference sequence). Between the trimmed V and J ends, which lost 3 bases and 7 bases, there was a span of 6 bases. This CDR3 has 12 amino acids.

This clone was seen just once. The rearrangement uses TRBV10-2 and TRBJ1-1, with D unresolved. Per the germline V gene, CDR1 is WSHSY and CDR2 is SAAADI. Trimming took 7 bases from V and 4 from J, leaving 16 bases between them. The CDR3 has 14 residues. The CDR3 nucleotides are TGCGCCAGCAAGGTAGGGTTTGAGGGCACTGAAGCTTTCTTT. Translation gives CASKVGFEGTEAFF.